This T cell receptor (beta chain) was documented in a study of CD8+ T cells in alopecia areata. Obtained from alopecia areata patients were lesional scalp punch biopsies along with peripheral blood. T lymphocytes (CD4+ and CD8+) were sorted from PBMCs. The authors extracted RNA and reverse transcribed it into cDNA as the sequencing template. Method: immunoSEQ multiplex PCR; TCRdb's copy keeps in-frame clones and lacks some. This repertoire shows 130,000 or so clones, 49% found once; its top ten account for approximately 18%. Study findings and constraints: Relative to normal scalp, lesional scalp, especially alopecia totalis/universalis, showed higher clonality.

The CDR3 totals 17 residues. Between the trimmed V and J ends, which lost 2 bases and 8 bases, there was a span of 19 bases. This clone was counted only a few times. Its target is not known. The material sequenced was CD8+ T cells sorted from blood, taken at week 0. The clonotype was recovered from a human donor with alopecia areata. The J gene is TRBJ1-6, the V gene TRBV23-1, with TRBD1 as a possible D gene (5 bases). TRBV23-1 is identified as an open reading frame with a role that is uncertain. The chain's CDR3 is CASSQIQGLGRDSPLHF. In DNA form, the CDR3 reads TGCGCCAGCAGTCAAATTCAGGGCCTGGGCAGGGATTCACCCCTCCACTTT.